Sequencing of this T cell receptor beta chain was carried out in a study of shared T cell receptors in the human thymus (dated by TCRdb to about 2021). As for the study more broadly: The study examined how self-reactive, shared T-cell receptor alpha chains are generated in the human thymus.

As concerns this clone: Its antigen specificity is not known. No base-level quality is on record; no much larger clone is a single base apart.

The library was made by the immunoSEQ multiplex PCR assay. TCRdb's version of the immuneACCESS table is confined to in-frame rearrangements and falls short of the full clone set. An unresolved V gene accounts for under half of the shortfall where checked; the remainder is of unknown origin. A total of hundreds of thousands of clones appear in this sample, approximately 90% of them only once. Jointly, the top ten make up 0.01% of the sample. CDR1 and CDR2 are read off the germline V gene as SGHVS and FQNEAQ. The CDR3 holds 17 amino acids from the cysteine to the phenylalanine. The retained sequence is limited to the CDR3, 51 bases, with the frame set at the first base. The junction carries 23 bases between V and J, which are trimmed by 5 bases and 4 bases respectively. This sample was also put to use in a study of human thymus T cells. The second paper states: In Finland, the donors were immunologically healthy infants who were having open corrective cardiac surgery for congenital heart defects. Thymus tissue was collected as surgical resects that were removed during corrective cardiac surgery. Both the thymic and the peripheral blood repertoires appeared to show biased V and J gene segment usage. The related research reported highly overlapping thymic TCR repertoires among unrelated individuals. The study used 7 to 9 infant thymus samples plus four related peripheral blood samples to characterize TCR alpha and beta repertoires. Donor ages ranged from about 6 to 244 days, and the cohort comprised five to seven male and a couple of female infants. Thymocytes were released mechanically from tissue and stored at -70 °C as pellets of roughly 8.5-32 million cells. A QIAsymphony instrument was used to extract genomic DNA from the frozen cell pellets. The immunoSEQ multiplex PCR assay was used to amplify the TCRB and TCRAD loci from a standardized amount of quality-controlled genomic DNA. Amplicons spanned the V(D)J region at a length sufficient to cover the CDR3 and identify V and J genes. Through the commercial immunoSEQ service, the amplicons were sequenced on an Illumina platform. Corrections for primer bias and sequencing errors followed previously described methods, while TCRAD and TCRB definitions were based on the IMGT database. The repertoires were analysed using immunoSEQ Analyzer 3.0 and VDJTools for basic statistics, V/J segment usage, diversity estimates, rarefaction and pairwise overlap. Diversity was estimated using the Chao1, ChaoE, Efron-Thisted, Shannon and inverse Simpson indices, and was also estimated on datasets down-sampled to the size of the smallest sample. Repertoire overlap was assessed by strict matching of CDR3 nucleotide sequence, V gene and J gene, and clustering was done by Jaccard-based multidimensional scaling. On average, about 800,000 unique TCRB clonotypes were obtained from thymus samples, compared with approximately 82,000 from blood samples.

The sequence came from a boy younger than two with a congenital heart defect. Donor details come from another sample of the same person, matched by shared clones. The V gene is TRBV7-8 and the J gene is TRBJ1-1; the D gene is unclear. Source material: thymocytes. The nucleotides are TGTGCCAGCAGCCTCAATGCCCGACGGACGCGGGCCACTGAAGCTTTCTTT. Translated, this gives CASSLNARRTRATEAFF.